This T cell receptor (beta chain) was documented in a study of human T cells and chemical hapten exposure. Study in general: The patients were mostly female; they had alopecia areata, totalis or universalis.

TCRdb reprocessed the RACE reads via MiXCR and lists one record per CDR3 protein. The table lists around 380,000 distinct CDR3 sequences, roughly 4.8% of them singletons. Germline CDR1 is SGHDT and CDR2 is YYEEEE. V was cut by 4 bases and J by 2 bases, with 14 bases left in between. The CDR3 sequence is 15 residues long. This clonotype was detected many times. Time point indicated: patch test 1, 2 weeks after DPC sensitization. As to treatment: therapeutic diphenylcyclopropenone sensitization with weekly scalp DPC. The rearrangement links TRBV5-6 to TRBJ2-3; maybe TRBD1 (6 bases). This receptor was identified in a woman between 45 and 60 years old with alopecia areata. Some clones in this sample may be carry-over from other donors' samples. The sample consisted of whole blood, taken in connection with sensitization to the hapten diphenylcyclopropenone (DPC). The CDR3 loop is CASSPIQGFTDTQYF. The CDR3 DNA reads as TGTGCCAGCAGCCCAATACAGGGCTTCACAGATACGCAGTATTTT.